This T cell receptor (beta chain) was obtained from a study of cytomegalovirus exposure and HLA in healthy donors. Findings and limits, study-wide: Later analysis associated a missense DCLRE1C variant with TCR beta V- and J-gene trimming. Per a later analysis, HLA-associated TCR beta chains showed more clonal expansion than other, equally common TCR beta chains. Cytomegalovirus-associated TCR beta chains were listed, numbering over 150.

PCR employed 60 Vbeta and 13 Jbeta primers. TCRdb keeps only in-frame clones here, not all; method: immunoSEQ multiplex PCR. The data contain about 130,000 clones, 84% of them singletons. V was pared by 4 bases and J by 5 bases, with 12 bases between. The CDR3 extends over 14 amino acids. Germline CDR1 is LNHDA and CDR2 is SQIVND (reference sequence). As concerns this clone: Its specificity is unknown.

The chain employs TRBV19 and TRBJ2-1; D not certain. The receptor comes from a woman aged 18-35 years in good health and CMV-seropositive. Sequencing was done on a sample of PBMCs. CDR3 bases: TGTGCCAGTAGTACCTCGTACATAAACAATGAGCAGTTCTTC. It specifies CASSTSYINNEQFF. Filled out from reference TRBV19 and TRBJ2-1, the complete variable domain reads DGGITQSPKYLFRKEGQNVTLSCEQNLNHDAMYWYRQDPGQGLRLIYYSQIVNDFQKGDIAEGYSVSREKKESFPLTVTSAQKNPTAFYLCASSTSYINNEQFFGPGTRLTVL.